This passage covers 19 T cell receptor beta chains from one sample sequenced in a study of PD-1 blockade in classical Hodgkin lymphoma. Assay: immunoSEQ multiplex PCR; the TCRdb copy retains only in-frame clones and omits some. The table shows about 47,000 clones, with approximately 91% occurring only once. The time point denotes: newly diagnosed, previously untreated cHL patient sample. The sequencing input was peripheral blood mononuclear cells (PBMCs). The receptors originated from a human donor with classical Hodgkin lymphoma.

Written as DNA, the CDR3 is TGTGCCAGCAGCCCAGAAGGGACAGATACGCAGTATTTT. It specifies CASSPEGTDTQYF. The gene calls are TRBV6-5 and TRBJ2-3; D ambiguous. Trimming removed 6 bases from V and 3 bases from J, with 10 bases in between. The CDR3 spans 13 residues. CDR1 is MNHEY, CDR2 SVGAGI, per germline.

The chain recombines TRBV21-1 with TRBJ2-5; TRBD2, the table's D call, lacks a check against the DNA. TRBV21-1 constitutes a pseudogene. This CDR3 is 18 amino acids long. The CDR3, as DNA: TGTGCCAGCAGCCCCTATGGCGGAGCTGCGGGACCCCAAGAGACCCAGTACTTC. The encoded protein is CASSPYGGAAGPQETQYF.

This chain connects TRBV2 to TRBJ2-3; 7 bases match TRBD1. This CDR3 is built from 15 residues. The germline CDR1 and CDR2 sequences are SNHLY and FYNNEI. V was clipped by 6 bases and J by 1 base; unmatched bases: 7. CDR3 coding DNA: TGTGCCAGCAGCCGACAGGGTGTGGGCACAGATACGCAGTATTTT. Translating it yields CASSRQGVGTDTQYF.

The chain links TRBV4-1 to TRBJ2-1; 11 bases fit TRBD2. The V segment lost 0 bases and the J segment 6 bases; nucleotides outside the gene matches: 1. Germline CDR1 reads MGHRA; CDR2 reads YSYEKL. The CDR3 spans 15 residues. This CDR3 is CASSQEGLAVNEQFF. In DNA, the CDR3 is TGCGCCAGCAGCCAAGAGGGACTAGCGGTCAATGAGCAGTTCTTC.

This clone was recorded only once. The CDR3 DNA follows: TGCAGCGTCCTAGGGCCCAATCAGCCCCAGCATTTT. It translates to CSVLGPNQPQHF. The chain carries TRBV29-1 and TRBJ1-5; no clear D gene. V was trimmed by 6 bases and J by 3 bases, leaving 9 bases between them. This CDR3 is 12 amino acids long. The germline V gene has CDR1 SQVTM and CDR2 ANQGSEA.

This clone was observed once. CDR3: CASSYTGRNTEAFF. DNA of the CDR3: TGTGCCAGCAGTTACACCGGGAGGAACACTGAAGCTTTCTTT. J is TRBJ1-1 and V is TRBV6-5; D gene ambiguous. Germline V gene sequence: CDR1 MNHEY, CDR2 SVGAGI. CDR3 length: 14 amino acids. Trimming pared 2 bases from V and 1 base from J, leaving 8 bases between.

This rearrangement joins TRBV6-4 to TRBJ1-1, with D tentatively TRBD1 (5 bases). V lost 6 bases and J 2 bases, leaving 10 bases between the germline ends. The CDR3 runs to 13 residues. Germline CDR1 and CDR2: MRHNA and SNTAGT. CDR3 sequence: CASRQTANTEAFF. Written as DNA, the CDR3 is TGTGCCAGCAGACAGACAGCAAACACTGAAGCTTTCTTT.

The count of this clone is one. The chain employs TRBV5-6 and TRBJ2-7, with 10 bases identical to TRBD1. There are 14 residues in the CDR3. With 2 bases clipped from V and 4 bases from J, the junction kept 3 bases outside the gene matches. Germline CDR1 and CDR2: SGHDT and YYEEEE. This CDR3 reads CASSFGTGVYEQYF. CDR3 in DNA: TGTGCCAGCAGCTTCGGGACAGGGGTTTACGAGCAGTACTTC.

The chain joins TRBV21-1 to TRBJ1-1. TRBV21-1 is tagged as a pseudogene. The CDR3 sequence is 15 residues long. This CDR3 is CALIPTGRLNTEAFF. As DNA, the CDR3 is TGTGCCCTTATTCCGACGGGCCGCTTGAACACTGAAGCTTTCTTT.

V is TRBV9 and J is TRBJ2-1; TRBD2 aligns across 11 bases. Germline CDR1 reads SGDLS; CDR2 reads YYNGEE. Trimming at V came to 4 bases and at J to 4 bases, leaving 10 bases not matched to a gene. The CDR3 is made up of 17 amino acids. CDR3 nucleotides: TGTGCCAGCAGCCCGTACCCGGGACTAGCGGAGTACAATGAGCAGTTCTTC. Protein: CASSPYPGLAEYNEQFF.

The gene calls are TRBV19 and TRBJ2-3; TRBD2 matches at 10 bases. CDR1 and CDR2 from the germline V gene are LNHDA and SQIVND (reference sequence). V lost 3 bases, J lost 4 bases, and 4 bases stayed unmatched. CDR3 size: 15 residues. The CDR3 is CASSIGLAGADTQYF. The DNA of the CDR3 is TGTGCCAGTAGTATTGGGCTAGCGGGAGCAGATACGCAGTATTTT.

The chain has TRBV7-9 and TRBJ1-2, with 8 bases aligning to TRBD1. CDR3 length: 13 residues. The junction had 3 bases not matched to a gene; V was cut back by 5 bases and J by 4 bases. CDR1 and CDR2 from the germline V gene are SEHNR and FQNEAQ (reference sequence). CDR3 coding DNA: TGTGCCAGCAGCGGGACAGGCCCCTATGGCTACACCTTC. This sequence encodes CASSGTGPYGYTF.

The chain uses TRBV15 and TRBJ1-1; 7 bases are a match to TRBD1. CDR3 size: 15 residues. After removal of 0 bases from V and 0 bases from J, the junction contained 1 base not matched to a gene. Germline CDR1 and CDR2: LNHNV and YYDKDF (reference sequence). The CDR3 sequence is CATSREGQMNTEAFF. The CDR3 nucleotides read TGTGCCACCAGCAGAGAGGGACAGATGAACACTGAAGCTTTCTTT.

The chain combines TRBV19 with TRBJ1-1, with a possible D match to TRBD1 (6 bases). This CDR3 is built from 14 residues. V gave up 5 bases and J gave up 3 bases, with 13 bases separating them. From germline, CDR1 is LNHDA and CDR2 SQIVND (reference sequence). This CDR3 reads CASSVRQADTEAFF. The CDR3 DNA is TGTGCCAGTAGTGTTCGACAGGCCGACACTGAAGCTTTCTTT. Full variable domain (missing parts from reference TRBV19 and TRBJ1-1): DGGITQSPKYLFRKEGQNVTLSCEQNLNHDAMYWYRQDPGQGLRLIYYSQIVNDFQKGDIAEGYSVSREKKESFPLTVTSAQKNPTAFYLCASSVRQADTEAFFGQGTRLTVV.

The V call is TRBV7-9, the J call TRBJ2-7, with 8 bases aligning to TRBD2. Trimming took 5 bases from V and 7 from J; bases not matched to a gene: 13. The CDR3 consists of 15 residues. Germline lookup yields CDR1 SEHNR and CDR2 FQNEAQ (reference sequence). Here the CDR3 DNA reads TGTGCCAGCAGCCCCCGGGAGGGTAGGGGTCTGGAGCAGTACTTC. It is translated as CASSPREGRGLEQYF.

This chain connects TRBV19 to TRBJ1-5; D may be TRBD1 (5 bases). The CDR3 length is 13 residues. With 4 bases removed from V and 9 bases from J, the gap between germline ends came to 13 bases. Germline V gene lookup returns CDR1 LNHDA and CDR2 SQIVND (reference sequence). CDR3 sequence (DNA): TGTGCCAGTAGTACAAACCAGGGTGCGCCCCAGCATTTT. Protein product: CASSTNQGAPQHF.

CDR3 DNA: TGTGCCAGCTCTATCAGCGGACTAGCGGAAGGAGAGCAGTTCTTC. Amino acid sequence: CASSISGLAEGEQFF. V is TRBV2 and J is TRBJ2-1; TRBD2 agrees at 10 bases. The CDR3 length is 15 residues. Per germline, CDR1 SNHLY and CDR2 FYNNEI. Trimming took 8 bases from V and 10 from J; bases not matched to a gene: 14.

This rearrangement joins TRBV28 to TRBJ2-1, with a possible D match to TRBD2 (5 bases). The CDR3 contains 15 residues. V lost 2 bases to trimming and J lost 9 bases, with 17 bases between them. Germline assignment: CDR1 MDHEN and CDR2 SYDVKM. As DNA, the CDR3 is TGTGCCAGCAGTTTAGGTGGCAGGACTGACGGTGAGCAGTTCTTC. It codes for CASSLGGRTDGEQFF.

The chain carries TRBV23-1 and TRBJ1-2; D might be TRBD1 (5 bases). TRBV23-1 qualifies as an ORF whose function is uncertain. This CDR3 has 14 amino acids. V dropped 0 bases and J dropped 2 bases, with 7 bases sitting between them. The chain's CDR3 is CASSQSGQNYGYTF. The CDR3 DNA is TGCGCCAGCAGTCAATCGGGGCAGAACTATGGCTACACCTTC.